Listed below are T cell receptor beta chains from one sample, sequenced in a study of shared clonotypes between healthy human individuals. The repertoire was sequenced with immunoSEQ multiplex PCR; TCRdb's copy has only in-frame clones and lacks some. Of roughly 1 million clones in the sample, roughly 75% were seen once. The sample taken for sequencing was memory CD4+ T cells sorted from blood. All receptors derive from a man in his late teens or twenties in good health. Both conserved end residues are part of each CDR3. A D gene is named only where the DNA matches it firmly. Only part of the rows carry a size: once, few, many, or a class if the clone is expanded.

d_gene,j_gene,v_gene,abundance,CDR3nt,CDR3aa
TRBD1,TRBJ1-3,TRBV7-2,many,TGTGCCAGCAGCTCCCGGACAGGGGGCGGAAACACCATATATTTT,CASSSRTGGGNTIYF
TRBD2,TRBJ2-1,TRBV6-5,NA,TGTGCCAGCAGTTCAACTAGCGGGAGTACCTACAATGAGCAGTTCTTC,CASSSTSGSTYNEQFF
NA,TRBJ1-3,TRBV2,NA,TGTGCCAGCAGGGGGGGCAGGGTCGGAAACACCATATATTTT,CASRGGRVGNTIYF
TRBD2,TRBJ2-3,TRBV5-1,few,TGCGCCAGCAGCTTGGGGGGACTAGCGACAGATACGCAGTATTTT,CASSLGGLATDTQYF
TRBD2,TRBJ2-7,TRBV9,NA,TGTGCCAGCAGCGCCGGGACTACTTCGTTCTACGAGCAGTACTTC,CASSAGTTSFYEQYF
NA,TRBJ1-2,TRBV15,NA,TGTGCCACCAGCAGCGGGGCAGGAGGATCCAACTATGGCTACACCTTC,CATSSGAGGSNYGYTF
TRBD1,TRBJ2-5,TRBV30,NA,TGTGCCTCCTCCCGGGACAGTGGACGGGAGACCCAGTACTTC,CASSRDSGRETQYF
NA,TRBJ2-3,TRBV5-1,many,TGCGCCAGCAGCTTGACCCCCTTGGGGGATACGCAGTATTTT,CASSLTPLGDTQYF
NA,TRBJ1-6,TRBV28,NA,TGTGCCAGCAGTTTAAGTGGCGTCTCCTATAATTCACCCCTCCACTTT,CASSLSGVSYNSPLHF
NA,TRBJ1-2,TRBV5-4,NA,TGTGCCAGCAGCTCCCCACAGCAACAAAGCTATGGCTACACCTTC,CASSSPQQQSYGYTF
NA,TRBJ2-1,TRBV5-4,NA,TGTGCCAGCGGCTTATATGAGCAGTTCTTC,CASGLYEQFF
NA,TRBJ1-2,TRBV10-3,NA,TGTGCCATCAGCGGGACACAGGCGTACTATGGCTACACCTTC,CAISGTQAYYGYTF
NA,TRBJ1-6,TRBV5-1,NA,TGCGCCAGCAGCTATACAGGAGATTCACCCCTCCACTTT,CASSYTGDSPLHF
NA,TRBJ1-2,TRBV4-2,NA,TGTGCCAGCAGCCAACCGACAGGTTTAGATGGCTACACCTTC,CASSQPTGLDGYTF
NA,TRBJ2-3,TRBV27,NA,TGTGCCAGCAGTTTATCCGTCCTCCCTGGCACAGATACGCAGTATTTT,CASSLSVLPGTDTQYF
TRBD1,TRBJ1-6,TRBV15,NA,TGTGCCACCAGCTTGGACAGGGCTTGGAATTCACCCCTCCACTTT,CATSLDRAWNSPLHF
NA,TRBJ2-1,TRBV30,many,TGTGCCTGGAGTTCGGACAGCCGGCGTCTAAATGAGCAGTTCTTC,CAWSSDSRRLNEQFF
TRBD1,TRBJ1-2,TRBV9,NA,TGTGCCAGCAGCCCAGACAGGGAATATGGCTACACCTTC,CASSPDREYGYTF
NA,TRBJ1-5,TRBV5-5,many,TGTGCCAGCAGCCTGGCCGGGACAACTAATCAGCCCCAGCATTTT,CASSLAGTTNQPQHF
TRBD2,TRBJ2-7,TRBV18,NA,TGTGCCAGCTCGCGGGACTACCCCTCCTACGAGCAGTACTTC,CASSRDYPSYEQYF
NA,TRBJ2-7,TRBV4-2,NA,TGTGCCAGCAGCCGCGCCAACTACGAGCAGTACTTC,CASSRANYEQYF
NA,TRBJ2-1,TRBV4-1,NA,TGCGCCAGCAGCCAAGATCTACTCCCTACCAATGAGCAGTTCTTC,CASSQDLLPTNEQFF